One TCR beta chain is described in this entry. Its binding antigen is unknown. No base qualities exist here, and no much larger clone lies one base off it. The entry originates in a study of shared clonotypes between healthy human individuals (dated by TCRdb to 2020 to 2022). Concerning the study at large: The cohort included three men and a couple of women between 18 and 49 years of age. The study deeply sequenced blood TCR repertoires of five healthy adults to estimate repertoire size and the extent of clonotype sharing between individuals. Per donor, leukapheresis produced somewhere between about 0.8 and 9.5 billion PBMCs. For each donor, CD4 naive and CD4 memory were each run on three plates, CD8 naive on two plates, and CD8 memory on one plate. To increase sequencing depth and limit assay-specific biases, TCR repertoire library preparation and sequencing were carried out by different laboratories using diverse techniques. Broad study findings and their caveats: Rarefaction of sorted-subset datasets indicated incomplete sequencing despite the large sequencing depth. Because the study included a small number of donors, the genetic and exposure-history diversity represented was limited. Sampling was limited to blood, and TCR repertoires in tissue likely differ from TCR repertoires in blood. Clonotypes shared by all four sorted-subset donors showed higher generation probabilities than non-shared clonotypes. Sharing across a few donors was observed for roughly 5% of naive CD4, over 3% of naive CD8, 2% to 2.5% of memory CD4, and around 0.4% of memory CD8 clonotypes. Pairwise subsampling indicated that sequencing depth was expected to affect the degree of clonotype sharing among donors. Larger estimated clonotype richness was generally found for naive subsets than for memory subsets.

For the CD8 naive samples, CD45RO-negative cells were positively selected for CCR7, yielding a CD45RA+CCR7+ population from which TemRA cells were excluded. The donors were healthy, HIV-negative adults who had no recently reported acute infections or vaccinations. All donors were Caucasian adults living in Nashville, Tennessee, USA. Blood was obtained by leukapheresis, after which PBMCs were separated by Ficoll-Histopaque density gradient centrifugation and cryopreserved in liquid nitrogen vapor phase. Purity and quantity of every magnetically sorted T cell population were checked by analytical flow cytometry. Genomic DNA was isolated from every sorted fraction and measured by UV absorbance on a Nanodrop 2000c. The CDR3 sequence holds 15 residues, the cysteine and phenylalanine included. Left in the record is the CDR3 DNA by itself, 45 bases read in frame from the first base. Sequences MNHEY (CDR1) and SVGAGI (CDR2) are obtained from the germline V gene. At the junction V is shortened by 1 base and J by 6 bases, with 13 bases in between.

TCR CDR3 regions were amplified from genomic DNA by multiplex PCR using the deep immunoSEQ assay. Extracted genomic DNA from each cell subset was distributed evenly across all wells of several immunoSEQ 96-well plates, and each plate was treated as a replicate. For sorted subsets, around 200 ng genomic DNA, equal to about 30,000 T cell genomes, was loaded into each replicate PCR. The purified libraries were quantified using a Qubit 3.0 fluorometer, sized with a Bioanalyzer 2100, and then quantified again using the KAPA Library Quantification kit. Each immunoSEQ 96-well plate was sequenced on its own single-read 150-cycle Illumina NextSeq 550 flow cell. Per the original workflow: Because the immunoSEQ output included only junctional sequences and no quality scores, the filtering could not be the same as the filtering used for full-length reads. Sequences were annotated with PyIR, a Python wrapper for IgBLAST v1.9, and V/J genes and CDR3 were assigned using IMGT germline references. Reads with weak V/J assignments (E-value above 1e-6), missing CDR3, stop codons, out-of-frame junctions, or ambiguous translated residues were removed. A V3J clonotype was defined by an identical inferred V gene, J gene, and CDR3 amino acid sequence. The percentage overlap between two repertoires was calculated by dividing the number of shared unique clonotypes by the size of the smaller repertoire. Three approaches were used to assess repertoire richness: RTK rarefaction, the Chao1 estimator, and Recon v2.1 estimates of unobserved clonotypes. OLGA was used to compute generation probabilities for all TCRbeta clonotypes that the gDNA method yielded from a handful of donors. TCRdb provides this immuneACCESS table in a form limited to in-frame rearrangements. Some clones are lacking; in checked studies, under half of them reflect an unresolved V gene, and why the rest are absent is not known. V, J and clone size are taken as reported in that table, and D and trimming were inferred from the DNA itself. This sample holds around 2.1 million clones; 90% to 95% were observed only once. The ten largest clonotypes hold under 2% of the sample.

The clonotype originates from a man aged 18 to 35 in good health. Some clones in this sample may be carry-over from other donors' samples. Sequenced input: naive CD8+ T cells from PBMCs. What this sample's cell subset or site label stands for: CD45RA+CCR7+. The V gene is TRBV6-5 and the J gene is TRBJ2-1; perhaps TRBD2 is the D gene, with 6 bases matching. For the CDR3, the sequence is CASSYLPGGTNEQFF. Here is the DNA: TGTGCCAGCAGTTACTTGCCGGGCGGGACCAATGAGCAGTTCTTC.